This T cell receptor (beta chain) was identified in a study of human T cells and chemical hapten exposure. Study as a whole: Skin on the upper inner arm, roughly 2 cm by roughly 2 cm in size, was sensitized with 2% DPC.

Time point specified: pre-sensitization, week 0. As for treatment: therapeutic diphenylcyclopropenone sensitization with weekly scalp DPC. Ahead of applying each patch test, blood was sampled. Donors were 18 to 70-year-old alopecia patients suitable for DPC. Unique molecular identifiers were attached to individual cDNA molecules within the library. TCRdb called the RACE reads again in MiXCR, with one record for every CDR3 protein. The data show 89,000 or so distinct CDR3 sequences, with 8.5% seen just once and 2.5% to 3% held by the top ten. In its sample, this clonotype was seen many times. Trimming took off 3 bases at V and 1 base at J, with 13 bases between the two ends. In germline, CDR1 is DFQATT, CDR2 SNEGSKA (reference sequence). CDR3 length: 15 residues.

The rearrangement links TRBV20-1 to TRBJ2-4; D might be TRBD1 (6 bases). This receptor was taken from a man in his forties with alopecia areata. Some clones in this sample may be carry-over from other donors' samples. The material sequenced was whole blood, taken in connection with sensitization to the hapten diphenylcyclopropenone (DPC). The CDR3 nucleotides read TGCAGTGCTAGCAGGGGCGAAGGGGCCAAAAACATTCAGTACTTC. It encodes CSASRGEGAKNIQYF.